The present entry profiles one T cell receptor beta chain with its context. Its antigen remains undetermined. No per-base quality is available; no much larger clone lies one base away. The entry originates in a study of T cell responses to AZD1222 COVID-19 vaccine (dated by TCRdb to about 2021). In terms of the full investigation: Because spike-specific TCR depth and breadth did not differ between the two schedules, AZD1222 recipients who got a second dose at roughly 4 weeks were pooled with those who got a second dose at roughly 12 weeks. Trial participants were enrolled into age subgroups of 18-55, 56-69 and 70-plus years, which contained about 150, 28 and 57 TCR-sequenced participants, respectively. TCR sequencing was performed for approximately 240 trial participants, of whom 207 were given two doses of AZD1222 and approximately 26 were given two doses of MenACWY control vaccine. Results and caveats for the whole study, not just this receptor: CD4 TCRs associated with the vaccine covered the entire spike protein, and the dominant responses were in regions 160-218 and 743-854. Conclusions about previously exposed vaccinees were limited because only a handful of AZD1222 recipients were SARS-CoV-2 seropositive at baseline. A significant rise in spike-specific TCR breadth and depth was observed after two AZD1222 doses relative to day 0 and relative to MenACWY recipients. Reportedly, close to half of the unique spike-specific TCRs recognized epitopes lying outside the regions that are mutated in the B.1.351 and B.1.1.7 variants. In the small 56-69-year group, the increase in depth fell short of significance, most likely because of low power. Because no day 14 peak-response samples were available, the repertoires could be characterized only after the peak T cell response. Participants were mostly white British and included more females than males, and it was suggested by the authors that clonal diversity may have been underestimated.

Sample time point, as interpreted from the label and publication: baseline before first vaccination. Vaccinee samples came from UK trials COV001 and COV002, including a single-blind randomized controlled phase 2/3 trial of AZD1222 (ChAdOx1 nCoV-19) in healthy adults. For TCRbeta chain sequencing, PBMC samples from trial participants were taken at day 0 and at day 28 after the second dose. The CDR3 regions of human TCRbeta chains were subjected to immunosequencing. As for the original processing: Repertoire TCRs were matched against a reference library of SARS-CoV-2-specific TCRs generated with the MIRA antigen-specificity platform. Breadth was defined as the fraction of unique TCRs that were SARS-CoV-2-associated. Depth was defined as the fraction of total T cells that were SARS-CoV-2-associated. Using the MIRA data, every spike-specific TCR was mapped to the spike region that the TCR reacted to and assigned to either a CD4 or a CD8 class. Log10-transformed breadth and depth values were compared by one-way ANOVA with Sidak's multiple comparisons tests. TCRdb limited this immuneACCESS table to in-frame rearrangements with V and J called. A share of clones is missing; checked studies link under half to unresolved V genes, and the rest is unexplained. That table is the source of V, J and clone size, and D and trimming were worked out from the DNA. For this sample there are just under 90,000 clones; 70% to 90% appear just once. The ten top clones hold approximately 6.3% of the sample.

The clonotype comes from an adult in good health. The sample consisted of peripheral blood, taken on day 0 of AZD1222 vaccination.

For the CDR3, the sequence is CASSPGGGETQYF. In nucleotide form, the sequence is TGTGCCAGCAGCCCGGGGGGTGGGGAGACCCAGTACTTC. This sequence uses TRBV5-6 and TRBJ2-5; TRBD2 lines up with 7 middle nucleotides. From cysteine to phenylalanine, the CDR3 is 13 amino acids long. The CDR3 DNA has 39 bases and is translated from base 1. The germline V end is reduced by 4 bases and the J end by 5 bases; junction bases left unmatched: 5. Taken from the germline V gene, the CDR1 and CDR2 loops are SGHDT and YYEEEE.